The T cell receptor beta chain under discussion was sequenced for a study of blood T cells in healthy people across ages. The overall study: About one barcoded TCR beta cDNA was captured per two T cells.

The CDR3 length is 14 residues. Looked up from germline, CDR1 is LGHDT and CDR2 is YNNKEL (reference sequence). Trimming pared 1 base from V and 7 bases from J, leaving 8 bases between. Primed by a sample-barcoded 5' primer and a J-beta primer mix, a second PCR proceeded for roughly 7 to 11 cycles. Via MiXCR, TCRdb re-called the 5' RACE reads, giving one row per CDR3 protein. The sample includes approximately 850,000 distinct CDR3 sequences, 44% of them seen just once. The chain has TRBV3-1 and TRBJ1-6; D remains ambiguous. The clonotype comes from a man in his fifties or sixties in good health. Input material: blood. DNA of the CDR3: TGTGCCAGCAGCCAAGCAGGAACCAATTCACCCCTCCACTTT. It is translated as CASSQAGTNSPLHF.